This T cell receptor (gamma chain) was identified in a study of Vδ1+ human thymocytes. Findings of the study overall: Many TRG clonotypes were shared between donors; TRD repertoires were essentially private. In the thymus, TRG and TRD repertoires looked highly polyclonal with Gaussian CDR3 lengths. Despite high sort purity, about a fifth of thymic T cell receptor delta sequences were Vdelta2.

This clone appeared a few times. What it recognizes is unknown. Other DNA sequences from this sample encode an identical CDR3 as well. This CDR3 spans 13 amino acids. Germline V CDR1 and CDR2: VENAVY, YDSYNSRV. The junction had 5 bases not matched to a gene; V was cut back by 0 bases and J by 6 bases. Thymocytes were sorted as CD3+ TCRVdelta1+ TCRVdelta2- after alphabeta T cell depletion. The template was reverse-transcribed extracted RNA. CDR3 amplicons came from multiplex PCR with pooled V-gene forward and constant-region reverse primers. TCRdb redid the clone calls on the multiplex PCR reads with CATT. The sample lists 35,000 or so gamma-chain clones, 20% to 25% occurring once.

The receptor was isolated from a girl less than two years old who had congenital heart surgery. V usage is TRGV8 and J usage is TRGJ1 or TRGJ2. Sequences were obtained from Vdelta1+ gamma-delta thymocytes from the thymus. Specified subset: FACS-sorted CD3+ TCRalphabeta- TCRVdelta1+ TCRVdelta2- thymocytes. The CDR3 bases are TGTGCCACCTGGGATAGGGGAGGTTATAAGAAACTCTTT. Encoded protein: CATWDRGGYKKLF.